A single sample is the source of the 3 T cell receptor beta chains below, sequenced in a study of blood T cells in healthy people across ages. The use of a sample-barcoded 5' primer and a J-beta primer mix characterized a second PCR of about 6 to 11 cycles. TCRdb re-analysed the 5' RACE reads in MiXCR, keeping a single row per CDR3 protein. Counted here are 650,000 to 900,000 distinct CDR3 sequences, 60% to 80% occurring once; the ten biggest clones make up about 27%. The sequenced material came from blood. The receptors were gathered from a man aged 25 to 45 in good health.

Regarding this clonotype: One end of the junction fails to match germline, which may point to a read error. The chain joins TRBV12-3 or TRBV12-4 to TRBJ2-7, with 8 bases matching TRBD1. This CDR3 has 14 amino acids. CDR3 coding DNA: TGTGCCAGCAGGCCCAGACAGGGGTCCTGCGAGCAGTACTTC. Its translation is CASRPRQGSCEQYF.

With respect to this clonotype: A read error may account for a junction end that differs from germline. The chain links TRBV11-2 to TRBJ2-1; perhaps D is TRBD1 or TRBD2 (5 bases each). This CDR3 is built from 14 residues. The germline CDR1 and CDR2 sequences are SGHAT and FQNNGV. The CDR3 sequence is CAGSPQRGSSEQFF. DNA of the CDR3: TGTGCCGGCAGCCCGCAGAGGGGATCGAGTGAGCAGTTCTTC.

This clonotype came up a few times. The chain links TRBV20-1 to TRBJ2-1; D perhaps matches TRBD1 (6 bases). Germline V gene data show CDR1 as DFQATT and CDR2 as SNEGSKA (reference sequence). Trimming took 6 bases from V and 0 from J, leaving 15 bases between them. The CDR3 sequence is 15 residues long. CDR3 DNA sequence: TGCAGTGCCAAACAGCTGGACAGCTCCTACAATGAGCAGTTCTTC. Its translation: CSAKQLDSSYNEQFF.